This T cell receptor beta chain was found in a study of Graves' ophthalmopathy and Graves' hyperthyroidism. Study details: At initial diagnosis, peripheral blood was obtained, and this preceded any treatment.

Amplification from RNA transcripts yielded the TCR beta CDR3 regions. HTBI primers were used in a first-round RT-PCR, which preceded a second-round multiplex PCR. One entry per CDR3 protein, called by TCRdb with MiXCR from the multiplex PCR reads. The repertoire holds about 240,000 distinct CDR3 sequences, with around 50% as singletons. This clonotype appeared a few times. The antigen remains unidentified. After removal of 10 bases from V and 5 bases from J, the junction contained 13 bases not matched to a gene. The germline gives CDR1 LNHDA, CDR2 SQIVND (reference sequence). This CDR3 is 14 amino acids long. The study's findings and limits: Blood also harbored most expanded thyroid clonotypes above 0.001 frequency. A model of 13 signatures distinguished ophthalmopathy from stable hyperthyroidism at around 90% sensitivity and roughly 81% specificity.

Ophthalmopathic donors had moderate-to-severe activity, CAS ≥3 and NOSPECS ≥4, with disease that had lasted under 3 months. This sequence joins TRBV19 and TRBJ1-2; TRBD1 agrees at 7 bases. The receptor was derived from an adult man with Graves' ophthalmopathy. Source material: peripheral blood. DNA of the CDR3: TGTGCCACCGAAGACGACAGGGACCTTTATGGCTACACCTTC. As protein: CATEDDRDLYGYTF. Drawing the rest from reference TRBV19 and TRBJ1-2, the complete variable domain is DGGITQSPKYLFRKEGQNVTLSCEQNLNHDAMYWYRQDPGQGLRLIYYSQIVNDFQKGDIAEGYSVSREKKESFPLTVTSAQKNPTAFYLCATEDDRDLYGYTFGSGTRLTVV.